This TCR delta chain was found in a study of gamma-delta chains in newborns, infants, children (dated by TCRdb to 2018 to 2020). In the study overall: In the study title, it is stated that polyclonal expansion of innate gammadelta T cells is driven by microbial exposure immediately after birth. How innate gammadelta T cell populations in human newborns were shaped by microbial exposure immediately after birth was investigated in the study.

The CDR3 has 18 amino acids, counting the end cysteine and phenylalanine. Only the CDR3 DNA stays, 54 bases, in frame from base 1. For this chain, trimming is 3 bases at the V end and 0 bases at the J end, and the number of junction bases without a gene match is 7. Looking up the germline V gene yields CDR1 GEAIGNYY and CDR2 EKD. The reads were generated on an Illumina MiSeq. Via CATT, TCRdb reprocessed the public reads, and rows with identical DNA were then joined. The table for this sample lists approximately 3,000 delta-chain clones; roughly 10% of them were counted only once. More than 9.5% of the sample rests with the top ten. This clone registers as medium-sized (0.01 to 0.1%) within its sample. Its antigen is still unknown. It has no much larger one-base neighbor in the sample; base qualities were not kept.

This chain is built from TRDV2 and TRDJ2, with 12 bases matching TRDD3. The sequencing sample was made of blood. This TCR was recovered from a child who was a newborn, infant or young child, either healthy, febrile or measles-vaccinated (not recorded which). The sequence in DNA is TGTGCCTGTGACCCTGTACTGGGGGATACATCTTTGACAGCACAACTCTTCTTT. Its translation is CACDPVLGDTSLTAQLFF.